The 9 T cell receptor beta chains below all came from one sample that was sequenced in a study of blood T cell repertoires in COVID-19. Profiling relied on immunoSEQ multiplex PCR, and the TCRdb table lists in-frame clones only, not all of them. The sample has about 270,000 clones; approximately 90% are singletons. Sequencing was performed on PBMCs or T cells enriched from blood (not recorded which). These receptors all stem from a woman aged 40 to 50 with acute COVID-19.

V is TRBV29-1 and J is TRBJ1-1; TRBD1 matches 10 bases. With V trimmed by 6 bases and J by 5 bases, 9 bases remained unmatched. The length of the CDR3 is 14 residues. Germline loops: CDR1 SQVTM, CDR2 ANQGSEA. CDR3 sequence: CSVLDRGRQTEAFF. The CDR3 DNA reads TGCAGCGTACTAGACAGGGGGCGTCAAACTGAAGCTTTCTTT.

The chain is built from TRBV5-8 and TRBJ2-7; TRBD2 agrees at 11 bases. The CDR3 has 15 residues. V was pared by 3 bases and J by 4 bases, with 6 bases of the junction left unmatched. The V gene's germline CDR1 is SGHTS and CDR2 YDEGEE. CDR3 nucleotide sequence: TGTGCCAGCAGCTCACCGGGACTAGCGGTTTACGAGCAGTACTTC. It yields the protein CASSSPGLAVYEQYF. Using reference TRBV5-8 and TRBJ2-7 for the parts outside the CDR3, the full variable domain is EAGVTQSPTHLIKTRGQQATLRCSPISGHTSVYWYQQALGLGLQFLLWYDEGEERNRGNFPPRFSGRQFPNYSSELNVNALELEDSALYLCASSSPGLAVYEQYFGPGTRLTVT.

The chain carries TRBV7-2 and TRBJ1-1; D may be TRBD1 (6 bases). Germline-derived CDR1 and CDR2 are SGHTA and FQGNSA. This CDR3 contains 15 residues. V was pared by 4 bases and J by 0 bases, with 12 bases between. This chain's CDR3 is CASSWTEQMNTEAFF. CDR3 bases: TGTGCCAGCAGCTGGACAGAACAAATGAACACTGAAGCTTTCTTT.

V is TRBV18 and J is TRBJ2-1, with 10 bases fitting TRBD2. The V gene end was trimmed by 4 bases and the J gene end by 6 bases; junction bases not matched to a gene: 6. The CDR3 is 15 amino acids. Germline V CDR1 and CDR2: KGHSH, LQKENI. In DNA, the CDR3 is TGTGCCAGCTCACGTCCCGGACTAGCGGCCAATGAGCAGTTCTTC. The encoded protein is CASSRPGLAANEQFF.

The chain is built from TRBV5-4 and TRBJ1-1, with D possibly matching TRBD1 (5 bases). Germline V CDR1 and CDR2: SGHNT, YYREEE (reference sequence). Trimming removed 3 bases at V and 2 bases at J, with 17 bases between. This CDR3 has 16 amino acids. Written as DNA, the CDR3 is TGTGCCAGCAGCTCAGGGCCCCGTTCCGGAAACACTGAAGCTTTCTTT. Translated: CASSSGPRSGNTEAFF.

V is TRBV28 and J is TRBJ2-1, with 7 bases lining up with TRBD1. The J segment lost 10 bases and the V segment lost 7 bases, leaving 19 bases of the junction unmatched. The CDR3 covers 16 residues. CDR1 is MDHEN, CDR2 SYDVKM, per germline. This chain's CDR3 is CASKTTGTAQSGEQFF. For the CDR3, the DNA is TGTGCCAGCAAAACAACTGGGACAGCCCAATCAGGGGAGCAGTTCTTC.

The chain employs TRBV3-1 (or the pseudogene TRBV3-2) and TRBJ2-7, with 7 bases that match TRBD2. This CDR3 contains 15 residues. Germline V gene sequence: CDR1 LGHDT, CDR2 YNNKEL (reference sequence). V lost 3 bases, J lost 3 bases, and 8 bases stayed unmatched. This CDR3 reads CASSQRGLDNYEQYF. The CDR3 bases are TGTGCCAGCAGCCAGCGCGGACTAGACAACTACGAGCAGTACTTC.

The chain recombines TRBV5-1 with TRBJ1-6; D is uncertain. Looked up from germline, CDR1 is SGHRS and CDR2 is YFSETQ. The CDR3 covers 13 residues. V was pared by 3 bases and J by 5 bases, with 6 bases between. The CDR3 nucleotides read TGCGCCAGCAGCTCGGGAGATAATTCACCCCTCCACTTT. The encoded protein is CASSSGDNSPLHF.

The chain carries TRBV28 and TRBJ2-7; TRBD1 agrees at 8 bases. The CDR3 length is 16 residues. The J segment lost 2 bases and the V segment lost 6 bases, leaving 12 bases of the junction unmatched. The V gene's germline CDR1 is MDHEN and CDR2 SYDVKM. CDR3 protein: CASSLTGTGQPYEQYF. CDR3 DNA: TGTGCCAGCAGCTTGACTGGGACAGGTCAACCCTACGAGCAGTACTTC.